A selection of T cell receptor beta chains follows, all from one sample in a study of T cell responses to AZD1222 COVID-19 vaccine. Produced via immunoSEQ multiplex PCR; TCRdb's table is partial and in-frame only. The data hold roughly 50,000 clones, with 70% to 90% observed a single time. Sequenced material: peripheral blood, taken on day 0 of AZD1222 vaccination. The receptors here all came from an adult in good health. The CDR3 runs from the conserved cysteine through the conserved F or W. A D gene is named only where the DNA matches it firmly. Clone sizes are given selectively: once, few, many, or a class where the clone is expanded.

D: .
V: TRBV29-1
J: TRBJ1-3
size: .
CDR3: CSVGGSGNTIYF
DNA: TGCAGCGTTGGAGGCTCTGGAAACACCATATATTTT

D: .
V: TRBV4-3
J: TRBJ2-1
size: .
CDR3: CASSLQGSSYNEQFF
DNA: TGCGCCAGCAGCCTGCAAGGTAGCTCCTACAATGAGCAGTTCTTC

D: .
V: TRBV12-3/TRBV12-4
J: TRBJ1-1
size: .
CDR3: CASSFRGTEAFF
DNA: TGTGCCAGCAGTTTTAGGGGGACTGAAGCTTTCTTT

D: TRBD2
V: TRBV6-1
J: TRBJ2-1
size: .
CDR3: CASSEWGLRDNEQFF
DNA: TGTGCCAGCAGTGAATGGGGACTAAGGGACAATGAGCAGTTCTTC

D: .
V: TRBV30
J: TRBJ2-3
size: .
CDR3: CAWSVRVRVGDTQYF
DNA: TGTGCCTGGAGTGTACGGGTGAGGGTTGGAGATACGCAGTATTTT

D: .
V: TRBV3-1/TRBV3-2
J: TRBJ2-3
size: .
CDR3: CASSQGPGRTDTQYF
DNA: TGTGCCAGCAGCCAAGGGCCGGGGAGGACAGATACGCAGTATTTT

D: .
V: TRBV18
J: TRBJ2-7
size: .
CDR3: CASSSGTSPYEQYF
DNA: TGTGCCAGCTCGTCCGGGACCTCTCCCTACGAGCAGTACTTC

D: .
V: TRBV28
J: TRBJ1-2
size: .
CDR3: CASTIGGTSSNYGYTF
DNA: TGTGCCAGCACCATTGGGGGGACATCTTCTAACTATGGCTACACCTTC

D: .
V: TRBV18
J: TRBJ1-2
size: .
CDR3: CASSPTGNGYTF
DNA: TGTGCCAGCTCACCAACAGGGAACGGCTACACCTTC

D: TRBD2
V: TRBV27
J: TRBJ2-1
size: .
CDR3: CASRISGGANNEQFF
DNA: TGTGCCAGCAGGATTAGCGGGGGGGCTAACAATGAGCAGTTCTTC

D: .
V: TRBV3-1/TRBV3-2
J: TRBJ2-5
size: .
CDR3: CASRRTGEETQYF
DNA: TGTGCCAGCAGGCGTACTGGGGAAGAGACCCAGTACTTC

D: .
V: TRBV18
J: TRBJ1-1
size: .
CDR3: CASSRDKNTEAFF
DNA: TGTGCCAGCTCACGAGACAAGAACACTGAAGCTTTCTTT

D: .
V: TRBV28
J: TRBJ1-6
size: .
CDR3: CASSPQGRTYNSPLHF
DNA: TGTGCCAGCAGCCCTCAGGGCAGGACTTATAATTCACCCCTCCACTTT

D: TRBD1
V: TRBV4-1
J: TRBJ1-6
size: once
CDR3: CVSSQETGQGGNSPLHF
DNA: TGCGTCAGCAGCCAAGAGACGGGACAGGGGGGAAATTCACCCCTCCACTTT

D: .
V: TRBV27
J: TRBJ2-6
size: once
CDR3: CASSSRTRSGANVLTF
DNA: TGTGCCAGCAGTTCACGGACGCGCTCTGGGGCCAACGTCCTGACTTTC

D: .
V: TRBV7-9
J: TRBJ2-7
size: .
CDR3: CAIVTLRDGPFYEQYF
DNA: TGTGCCATCGTAACACTCCGGGACGGACCCTTCTACGAGCAGTACTTC

D: TRBD1
V: TRBV12-3/TRBV12-4
J: TRBJ2-7
size: .
CDR3: CASSRQGAYEQYF
DNA: TGTGCCAGCAGTCGACAGGGGGCCTACGAGCAGTACTTC

D: .
V: TRBV19
J: TRBJ1-5
size: .
CDR3: CASSMAGAGNQPQHF
DNA: TGTGCCAGTAGTATGGCGGGGGCGGGCAATCAGCCCCAGCATTTT

D: .
V: TRBV5-1
J: TRBJ2-7
size: .
CDR3: CASSPPDEQYF
DNA: TGCGCCAGCAGCCCCCCGGACGAGCAGTACTTC

D: .
V: TRBV5-4
J: TRBJ1-6
size: once
CDR3: CASSLDYGHNSPLHF
DNA: TGTGCCAGCAGCTTGGATTACGGGCATAATTCACCCCTCCACTTT